Presented here are 14 T cell receptor beta chains from one specimen sequenced in a study of monozygotic twins with inflammatory bowel disease (dated by TCRdb to between 2018 and 2020). Library method: 5' RACE. TCRdb lists the instrument as Illumina HiSeq 2500. TCRdb reprocessed the reads, reporting each CDR3 protein sequence once and no DNA. The sample table gives 350,000 to 550,000 distinct CDR3 sequences. Of the sample, 2% to 2.5% falls within the top ten clones. Sample: blood. The receptor set was obtained from a human donor with ulcerative colitis or Crohn's disease, or a healthy co-twin of an affected twin (not recorded which).

The chain carries TRBV20-1 and TRBJ2-3; TCRdb returns TRBD2, unconfirmable since there is no DNA. The CDR3 contains 14 residues. The germline CDR1 and CDR2 sequences are DFQATT and SNEGSKA (reference sequence). CDR3: CSASTRRGTDTQYF.

V gene TRBV6-2 or TRBV6-3 combines with J gene TRBJ1-1; TCRdb indicates TRBD1, and absent DNA this call remains unverified. Per the germline V gene, CDR1 is MNHEY and CDR2 is SVGEGT. The CDR3 is 13 amino acids. CDR3 protein: CASSYSQGAEAFF.

CDR3 sequence: CASSLGPGLAPGEQYF. The J gene is TRBJ2-7, the V gene TRBV7-2; the D call of TRBD2 rests on TCRdb alone, since no DNA is present to check it. This CDR3 comprises 16 residues. Germline CDR1 is SGHTA and CDR2 is FQGNSA.

The chain links TRBV24-1 to TRBJ2-6; the D gene TCRdb calls, TRBD1, cannot be checked with no DNA. CDR3 length: 14 residues. From germline, CDR1 is KGHDR and CDR2 SFDVKD. The CDR3 sequence is CATSAGVGANVLTF.

The rearrangement uses TRBV5-1 and TRBJ2-1; TCRdb names TRBD1, which stays unverified in the absence of DNA. Germline V CDR1 and CDR2: SGHRS, YFSETQ. The CDR3 contains 13 residues. The CDR3 loop is CASSGGDYNEQFF.

This chain joins TRBV20-1 and TRBJ2-3; TCRdb returns TRBD1, unconfirmable since there is no DNA. The germline gives CDR1 DFQATT, CDR2 SNEGSKA (reference sequence). The CDR3 contains 14 residues. CDR3 residues: CSARHRSGPDTQYF.

The chain uses TRBV6-1 and TRBJ2-1; as DNA is missing, the TRBD1 call by TCRdb cannot be tested. The CDR3 covers 14 residues. Per germline, CDR1 MNHNS and CDR2 SASEGT. CDR3 residues: CASRGTGRGNEQFF.

The chain employs TRBV24-1 and TRBJ1-5; lacking DNA, the TRBD1 call made by TCRdb goes unchecked. The CDR3 contains 15 residues. Germline CDR1 and CDR2: KGHDR and SFDVKD. The CDR3 here is CATSDEGQGFQPQHF.

The gene calls are TRBV4-1 and TRBJ1-2; TCRdb's D call of TRBD1 is untestable without DNA. The CDR3 sequence is 16 residues long. CDR1 and CDR2 (germline): MGHRA, YSYEKL. The CDR3 here is CASSQSLGRGDYGYTF.

CDR3: CASSATSSGNTIYF. The V and J genes are TRBV19 and TRBJ1-3. The CDR3 contains 14 residues. Per germline, CDR1 LNHDA and CDR2 SQIVND (reference sequence). Full variable domain (remainder filled in from reference TRBV19 and TRBJ1-3): DGGITQSPKYLFRKEGQNVTLSCEQNLNHDAMYWYRQDPGQGLRLIYYSQIVNDFQKGDIAEGYSVSREKKESFPLTVTSAQKNPTAFYLCASSATSSGNTIYFGEGSWLTVV.

The chain has TRBV7-6 and TRBJ1-3; the D gene TCRdb calls, TRBD1, cannot be checked with no DNA. Per the germline V gene, CDR1 is SGHVS and CDR2 is FNYEAQ. The CDR3 consists of 15 residues. The CDR3 spells CASSARGATGNTIYF.

The chain recombines TRBV6-1 with TRBJ2-1; the D call of TRBD1 rests on TCRdb alone, since no DNA is present to check it. Germline CDR1 reads MNHNS; CDR2 reads SASEGT. The CDR3 is 15 residues long. CDR3 sequence reads: CASSSMGVSYNEQFF.

The chain joins TRBV9 to TRBJ1-5; TCRdb outputs TRBD1, but without DNA this stays unchecked. This CDR3 comprises 13 residues. The germline gives CDR1 SGDLS, CDR2 YYNGEE. CDR3 sequence: CASSPGTGGRGNF.

The chain has TRBV5-1 and TRBJ1-4; the TCRdb call, TRBD1, lacks DNA for checking. This CDR3 spans 16 amino acids. Germline CDR1 is SGHRS and CDR2 is YFSETQ. The CDR3 is CASSQNNMGQTEKLFF. The full variable domain, with the rest looked up from reference TRBV5-1 and TRBJ1-4, is KAGVTQTPRYLIKTRGQQVTLSCSPISGHRSVSWYQQTPGQGLQFLFEYFSETQRNKGNFPGRFSGRQFSNSRSEMNVSTLELGDSALYLCASSQNNMGQTEKLFFGSGTQLSVL.